The rows below give T cell receptor beta chains drawn from one sample of a study of graft-versus-host responses after intestinal transplantation. The antigens of these receptors remain unknown. Sequencing used immunoSEQ multiplex PCR; TCRdb keeps in-frame clones, though not all of them. The repertoire holds about 120,000 clones, with 90% to 95% as singletons. Specimen: unstimulated CD4+ T cells sorted from spleen or lymph node cells, collected before intestinal transplant. The receptors derive from a human donor who received an intestinal transplant. Both conserved end residues are part of each CDR3. A D gene is named only where the DNA matches it firmly. Clone size is not always given. Where it is, it says once, few, many or a class for expanded clones.

abundance: -
j_gene: TRBJ2-7
v_gene: TRBV7-8
len: 15
d_gene: TRBD1
CDR3nt: TGTGCCAGCAGCTTAACAGGGGTTCCCGCCTACGAGCAGTACTTC
CDR3aa: CASSLTGVPAYEQYF

abundance: -
j_gene: TRBJ2-5
v_gene: TRBV10-2
len: 13
d_gene: -
CDR3nt: TGCGCCAGCAGTGCCGTAGCGGAAGAGACCCAGTACTTC
CDR3aa: CASSAVAEETQYF

abundance: -
j_gene: TRBJ1-2
v_gene: TRBV28
len: 14
d_gene: TRBD1
CDR3nt: TGTGCCAGCAGCCCGGGACAGGGAACTTATGGCTACACCTTC
CDR3aa: CASSPGQGTYGYTF

abundance: once
j_gene: TRBJ1-4
v_gene: TRBV5-1
len: 15
d_gene: -
CDR3nt: TGCGCCAGCAGCATGCGACCAGGGGACAATGAAAAACTGTTTTTT
CDR3aa: CASSMRPGDNEKLFF

abundance: -
j_gene: TRBJ2-1
v_gene: TRBV5-6
len: 19
d_gene: TRBD2
CDR3nt: TGTGCCAGCAGCTTGATCGTGACTAGCGGGAGACGGGTCTACAATGAGCAGTTCTTC
CDR3aa: CASSLIVTSGRRVYNEQFF

abundance: once
j_gene: TRBJ2-7
v_gene: TRBV5-1
len: 15
d_gene: -
CDR3nt: TGCGCCAGCAGCTCCCAGCCGGGGGCCTACTACGAGCAGTACTTC
CDR3aa: CASSSQPGAYYEQYF

abundance: -
j_gene: TRBJ1-2
v_gene: TRBV6-1
len: 11
d_gene: -
CDR3nt: TGTGCCAGCAGTGGGAACTATGGCTACACCTTC
CDR3aa: CASSGNYGYTF

abundance: once
j_gene: TRBJ2-5
v_gene: TRBV7-2
len: 13
d_gene: -
CDR3nt: TGTGCCAGCAGCTTTGAGGGAAGAGAGACCCAGTACTTC
CDR3aa: CASSFEGRETQYF

abundance: -
j_gene: TRBJ1-4
v_gene: TRBV5-1
len: 16
d_gene: TRBD1
CDR3nt: TGCGCCAGCAGCTGGAGGGGGCCTGCAACTAATGAAAAACTGTTTTTT
CDR3aa: CASSWRGPATNEKLFF

abundance: -
j_gene: TRBJ1-5
v_gene: TRBV28
len: 13
d_gene: -
CDR3nt: TGTGCCAGCAGTTCTAGGGGTACTAGGGCCCAGCATTTT
CDR3aa: CASSSRGTRAQHF

abundance: -
j_gene: TRBJ2-1
v_gene: TRBV30
len: 11
d_gene: -
CDR3nt: TGTGCCTCCCAGACCCGGAATGAGCAGTTCTTC
CDR3aa: CASQTRNEQFF

abundance: once
j_gene: TRBJ2-1
v_gene: TRBV28
len: 14
d_gene: TRBD2
CDR3nt: TGTGCCAGCAGACAGGGACTAGTCTACAATGAGCAGTTCTTC
CDR3aa: CASRQGLVYNEQFF

abundance: -
j_gene: TRBJ2-2
v_gene: TRBV5-1
len: 16
d_gene: -
CDR3nt: TGCGCCAGCAGCTTGGTTGCGGGGGCGAGCACCGGGGAGCTGTTTTTT
CDR3aa: CASSLVAGASTGELFF

abundance: -
j_gene: TRBJ2-7
v_gene: TRBV18
len: 14
d_gene: -
CDR3nt: TGTGCCAGCTCACCGGGGGGCGCGACCTACGAGCAGTACTTC
CDR3aa: CASSPGGATYEQYF

abundance: -
j_gene: TRBJ2-2
v_gene: TRBV9
len: 13
d_gene: -
CDR3nt: TGTGCCAGCAGCGTAGGGGGAACCGGGGAGCTGTTTTTT
CDR3aa: CASSVGGTGELFF

abundance: -
j_gene: TRBJ2-2
v_gene: TRBV6-1
len: 14
d_gene: TRBD1
CDR3nt: TGTGCCAGCAGGAAGGGGGCGGTCACCGGGGAGCTGTTTTTT
CDR3aa: CASRKGAVTGELFF

abundance: once
j_gene: TRBJ2-7
v_gene: TRBV4-2
len: 16
d_gene: -
CDR3nt: TGTGCCAGCAGCCAAGATCAGGGGGGCCCGGGCTACGAGCAGTACTTC
CDR3aa: CASSQDQGGPGYEQYF

abundance: -
j_gene: TRBJ1-1
v_gene: TRBV30
len: 14
d_gene: TRBD1
CDR3nt: TGTGCCTCCCCAGGGGGACAGTTGAACACTGAAGCTTTCTTT
CDR3aa: CASPGGQLNTEAFF

abundance: -
j_gene: TRBJ2-1
v_gene: TRBV7-9
len: 18
d_gene: -
CDR3nt: TGTGCCAGCAGCTTAGAAGGGGGTGGACTCAAATCCTACAATGAGCAGTTCTTC
CDR3aa: CASSLEGGGLKSYNEQFF

abundance: -
j_gene: TRBJ2-7
v_gene: TRBV7-9
len: 14
d_gene: TRBD1
CDR3nt: TGTGCCAGCAGCGAAGGGGGCCTTAACTACGAGCAGTACTTC
CDR3aa: CASSEGGLNYEQYF

abundance: -
j_gene: TRBJ2-5
v_gene: TRBV7-9
len: 17
d_gene: TRBD2
CDR3nt: TGTGCCAGCAGCTCCGGGACTAGCGGGAGCTATAGGGAGACCCAGTACTTC
CDR3aa: CASSSGTSGSYRETQYF

abundance: -
j_gene: TRBJ2-5
v_gene: TRBV11-3
len: 14
d_gene: TRBD2
CDR3nt: TGTGCCAGCAGCTTAGGCGTAGCGGGAGAGACCCAGTACTTC
CDR3aa: CASSLGVAGETQYF

abundance: -
j_gene: TRBJ1-4
v_gene: TRBV2
len: 16
d_gene: -
CDR3nt: TGTGCCAGCAGTGACGCTAGCCCGGCAACTAATGAAAAACTGTTTTTT
CDR3aa: CASSDASPATNEKLFF

abundance: -
j_gene: TRBJ2-1
v_gene: TRBV27
len: 13
d_gene: TRBD2
CDR3nt: TGTGCCAGCAGGTTAGCGGGAGGAGGGGAGCAGTTCTTC
CDR3aa: CASRLAGGGEQFF

abundance: -
j_gene: TRBJ2-5
v_gene: TRBV4-2
len: 14
d_gene: -
CDR3nt: TGTGCCAGCAGCCATTCCATAGTGGAAGAGACCCAGTACTTC
CDR3aa: CASSHSIVEETQYF

abundance: -
j_gene: TRBJ2-5
v_gene: TRBV30
len: 11
d_gene: -
CDR3nt: TGTGCCTGGAGTGTCCAAGAGACCCAGTACTTC
CDR3aa: CAWSVQETQYF

abundance: -
j_gene: TRBJ2-1
v_gene: TRBV19
len: 15
d_gene: TRBD2
CDR3nt: TGTGCCAGTAGTTCCACTAGCGGGAGTTACAATGAGCAGTTCTTC
CDR3aa: CASSSTSGSYNEQFF

abundance: -
j_gene: TRBJ2-3
v_gene: TRBV27
len: 15
d_gene: -
CDR3nt: TGTGCCAGCAGTTTAGGGACTCTTAGCACAGATACGCAGTATTTT
CDR3aa: CASSLGTLSTDTQYF

abundance: -
j_gene: TRBJ1-5
v_gene: TRBV2
len: 15
d_gene: TRBD1
CDR3nt: TGTGCCAGCAGACCGGGACAGTATAGCAATCAGCCCCAGCATTTT
CDR3aa: CASRPGQYSNQPQHF

abundance: -
j_gene: TRBJ2-7
v_gene: TRBV5-6
len: 16
d_gene: -
CDR3nt: TGTGCCAGCAGCGAATTGACAGGCACTCTCAGGGGCGAGCAGTACTTC
CDR3aa: CASSELTGTLRGEQYF

abundance: -
j_gene: TRBJ2-6
v_gene: TRBV11-3
len: 13
d_gene: -
CDR3nt: TGTGCCAGCAGCTTCTCTGGGGCCAACGTCCTGACTTTC
CDR3aa: CASSFSGANVLTF

abundance: -
j_gene: TRBJ1-2
v_gene: TRBV18
len: 15
d_gene: -
CDR3nt: TGTGCCAGCTCACCGGACCGGGACACTAACTATGGCTACACCTTC
CDR3aa: CASSPDRDTNYGYTF

abundance: -
j_gene: TRBJ1-2
v_gene: TRBV28
len: 13
d_gene: -
CDR3nt: TGTGCCAGCAGTCCCGACGGGGCGGCCGGCTACACCTTC
CDR3aa: CASSPDGAAGYTF

abundance: once
j_gene: TRBJ2-1
v_gene: TRBV7-9
len: 15
d_gene: -
CDR3nt: TGTGCCAGCAGCATCCGGGACTGGATCAACCATGAGCAGTTCTTC
CDR3aa: CASSIRDWINHEQFF

abundance: -
j_gene: TRBJ1-1
v_gene: TRBV5-1
len: 14
d_gene: -
CDR3nt: TGCGCCAGCAGCTTTAATTTCGGCGGTACTGAAGCTTTCTTT
CDR3aa: CASSFNFGGTEAFF

abundance: -
j_gene: TRBJ2-1
v_gene: TRBV27
len: 19
d_gene: TRBD2
CDR3nt: TGTGCCAGCAGGAGGAGACTAGCGGGGATAACACTCTCCTACAATGAGCAGTTCTTC
CDR3aa: CASRRRLAGITLSYNEQFF

abundance: -
j_gene: TRBJ2-1
v_gene: TRBV6-6
len: 15
d_gene: -
CDR3nt: TGTGCCAGCAGTTACCTCGCTAGCGCGTACAATGAGCAGTTCTTC
CDR3aa: CASSYLASAYNEQFF

abundance: -
j_gene: TRBJ2-7
v_gene: TRBV21-1
len: 15
d_gene: -
CDR3nt: TGTGCCAGCAGCAAAGGTATGCACAGCTCCTACGAGCAGTACTTC
CDR3aa: CASSKGMHSSYEQYF